This T cell receptor (beta chain) was documented in a study of cytomegalovirus exposure and HLA in healthy donors. Study observations and caveats: Per published accounts, TCR beta sequences correctly predicted the HLA-A and HLA-B alleles of most subjects. Follow-up analysis seemed to connect common viral pathogens with several of the most significant clusters identified.

As for this clone: Its cognate antigen is unknown.

PCR amplification relied on 60 Vbeta primers (plus 13 Jbeta primers). Here immunoSEQ multiplex PCR was the method, and the copy in TCRdb shows in-frame clones only, minus some. The sample has about 120,000 clones; 77% are singletons. Donors were ostensibly healthy at sampling, although undocumented immune exposures were probable. Per germline, CDR1 SEHNR and CDR2 FQNEAQ (reference sequence). The CDR3 spans 13 residues. V was pared by 5 bases and J by 6 bases, with 13 bases between. This chain links TRBV7-9 with TRBJ1-1; D is unresolved. The TCR sequence derives from a man between 18 and 35 years old in good health and CMV-seropositive. The sequenced sample consisted of PBMCs. CDR3 amino acids: CASSLGPEAEAFF. The CDR3 coding sequence is TGTGCCAGCAGCCTCGGGCCGGAGGCTGAAGCTTTCTTT.